The entry that follows covers one T cell receptor beta chain sequence. What it binds is unknown. TCRdb keeps only in-frame clones here, not all; method: immunoSEQ multiplex PCR. The table lists approximately 110,000 clones, about 91% of them singletons. These data are taken from a study of T cell responses to AZD1222 COVID-19 vaccine. Broader study findings: Only 5 or 6 people who got AZD1222 tested seropositive at baseline. Two AZD1222 doses significantly raised spike-specific TCR breadth and depth over controls. Vaccine-associated CD4 TCRs spanned spike, dominant at 160-218 and 743-854. It should be noted that donors were predominantly white British and more often female, and clonal diversity was possibly underestimated.

The sequence came from an adult in good health. The starting material was peripheral blood, obtained on day 0 of AZD1222 vaccination.

The chain's CDR3 is CASSDRRSNYGYTF. The CDR3 region has the DNA TGTGCCAGCAGTGATCGGCGGTCTAACTATGGCTACACCTTC. The V gene is TRBV2, the J gene TRBJ1-2; D is uncertain. The CDR3 consists of 14 residues. The germline V gene encodes CDR1 SNHLY and CDR2 FYNNEI. Between the trimmed V and J ends, which lost 3 bases and 0 bases, there was a span of 8 bases.